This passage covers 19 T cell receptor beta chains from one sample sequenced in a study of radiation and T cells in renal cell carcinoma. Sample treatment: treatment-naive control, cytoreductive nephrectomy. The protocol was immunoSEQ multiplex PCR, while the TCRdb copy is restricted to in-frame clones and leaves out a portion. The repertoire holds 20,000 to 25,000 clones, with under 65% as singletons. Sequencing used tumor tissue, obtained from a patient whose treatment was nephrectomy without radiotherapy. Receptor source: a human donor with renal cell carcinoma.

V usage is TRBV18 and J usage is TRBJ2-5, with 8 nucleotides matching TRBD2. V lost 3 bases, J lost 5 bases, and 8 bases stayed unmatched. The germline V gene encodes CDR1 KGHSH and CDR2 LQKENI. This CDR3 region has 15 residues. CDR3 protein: CASSPRAGAFETQYF. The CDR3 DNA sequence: TGTGCCAGCTCACCCCGAGCGGGGGCTTTTGAGACCCAGTACTTC.

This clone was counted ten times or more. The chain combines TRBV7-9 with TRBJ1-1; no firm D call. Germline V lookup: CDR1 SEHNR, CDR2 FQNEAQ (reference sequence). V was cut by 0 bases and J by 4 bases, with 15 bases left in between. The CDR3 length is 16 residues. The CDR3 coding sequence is TGTGCCAGCAGCTTAGCCGGCAGGACGCAGCGCACTGAAGCTTTCTTT. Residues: CASSLAGRTQRTEAFF.

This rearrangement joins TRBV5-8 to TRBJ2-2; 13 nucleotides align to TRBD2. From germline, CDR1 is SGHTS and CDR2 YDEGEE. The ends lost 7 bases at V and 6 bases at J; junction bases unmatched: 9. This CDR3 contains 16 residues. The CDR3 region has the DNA TGTGCCAGCCGAACCCGGACTAGCGGGGGCTCCGGGGAGCTGTTTTTT. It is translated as CASRTRTSGGSGELFF. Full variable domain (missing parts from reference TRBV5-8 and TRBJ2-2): EAGVTQSPTHLIKTRGQQATLRCSPISGHTSVYWYQQALGLGLQFLLWYDEGEERNRGNFPPRFSGRQFPNYSSELNVNALELEDSALYLCASRTRTSGGSGELFFGEGSRLTVL.

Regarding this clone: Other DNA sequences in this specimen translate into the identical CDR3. The CDR3 spells CASSQGGQSYEQYF. CDR3 coding DNA: TGTGCCAGCAGCCAAGGGGGACAATCCTACGAGCAGTACTTC. The V gene is TRBV4-2, the J gene TRBJ2-7; D possibly corresponds to TRBD1 (6 bases). Trimming cost V 1 base and J 1 base, with 8 bases left between them. Germline loops: CDR1 LGHNA, CDR2 YNFKEQ. The CDR3 loop spans 14 amino acids.

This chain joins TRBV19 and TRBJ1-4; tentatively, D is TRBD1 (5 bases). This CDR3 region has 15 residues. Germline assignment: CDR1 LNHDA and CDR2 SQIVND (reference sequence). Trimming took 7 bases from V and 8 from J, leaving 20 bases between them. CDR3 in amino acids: CASTDPWDGVEKLFF. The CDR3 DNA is TGTGCCAGTACCGACCCTTGGGACGGAGTCGAAAAACTGTTTTTT.

The DNA for the CDR3 is TGTGCCAGCAGTTTAAGAACAGGGGGCACTGAAGCTTTCTTT. This encodes CASSLRTGGTEAFF. The V gene is TRBV27, the J gene TRBJ1-1, with 8 bases that match TRBD1. There are 14 residues in the CDR3. V lost 2 bases, J lost 4 bases, and 3 bases stayed unmatched. Germline V gene data show CDR1 as MNHEY and CDR2 as SMNVEV (reference sequence).

The CDR3 coding sequence is TGTGCCTGGGGATCTACAGGGGCCGGGTACCAAGAGACCCAGTACTTC. As protein: CAWGSTGAGYQETQYF. The rearrangement joins TRBV30 to TRBJ2-5; 7 bases fit TRBD1. CDR3 length equals 16 residues. The V segment lost 5 bases and the J segment 0 bases; nucleotides outside the gene matches: 12. Per the germline V gene, CDR1 is GTSNPN and CDR2 is SVGIG (reference sequence).

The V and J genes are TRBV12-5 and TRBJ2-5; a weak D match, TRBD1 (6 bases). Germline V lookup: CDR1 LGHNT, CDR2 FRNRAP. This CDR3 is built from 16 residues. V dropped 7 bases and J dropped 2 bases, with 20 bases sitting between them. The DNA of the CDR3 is TGTGCTAGTGCCCTGGGGGCAGGGCCGAGGCAAGAGACCCAGTACTTC. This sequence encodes CASALGAGPRQETQYF.

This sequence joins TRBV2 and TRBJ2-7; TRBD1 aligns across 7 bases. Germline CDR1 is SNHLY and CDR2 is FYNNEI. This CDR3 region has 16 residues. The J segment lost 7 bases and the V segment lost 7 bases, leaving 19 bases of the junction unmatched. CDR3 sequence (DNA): TGTGCCAGCAAATGGGGGCAAGGGGGCTGGTTAGGTGAGCAGTACTTC. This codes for CASKWGQGGWLGEQYF.

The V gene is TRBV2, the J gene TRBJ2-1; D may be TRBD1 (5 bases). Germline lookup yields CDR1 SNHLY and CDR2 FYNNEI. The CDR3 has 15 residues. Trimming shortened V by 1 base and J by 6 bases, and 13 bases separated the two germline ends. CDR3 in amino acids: CASSEVIRASNEQFF. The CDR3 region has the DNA TGTGCCAGCAGTGAAGTTATCAGGGCAAGCAATGAGCAGTTCTTC.

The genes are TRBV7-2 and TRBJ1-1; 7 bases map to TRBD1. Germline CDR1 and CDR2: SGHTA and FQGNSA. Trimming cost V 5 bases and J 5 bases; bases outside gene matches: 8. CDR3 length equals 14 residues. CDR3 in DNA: TGTGCCAGCAGCGCCGCAGGGGGGAGAACTGAAGCTTTCTTT. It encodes CASSAAGGRTEAFF.

CDR3 amino acids: CSVERGAYEQYF. DNA of the CDR3: TGCAGCGTTGAAAGGGGGGCCTACGAGCAGTACTTC. V is TRBV29-1 and J is TRBJ2-7, with D perhaps given as TRBD1 or TRBD2 (6 bases each). CDR1 SQVTM and CDR2 ANQGSEA come from the germline V gene. V was cut by 2 bases and J by 2 bases, with 7 bases left in between. The CDR3 sequence is 12 residues long.

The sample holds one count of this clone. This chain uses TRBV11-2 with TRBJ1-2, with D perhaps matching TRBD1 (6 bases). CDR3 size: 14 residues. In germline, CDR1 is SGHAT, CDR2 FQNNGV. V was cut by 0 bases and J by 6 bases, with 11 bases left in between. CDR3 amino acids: CASSLDATGNGYTF. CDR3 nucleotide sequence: TGTGCCAGCAGCTTAGATGCAACAGGGAATGGCTACACCTTC.

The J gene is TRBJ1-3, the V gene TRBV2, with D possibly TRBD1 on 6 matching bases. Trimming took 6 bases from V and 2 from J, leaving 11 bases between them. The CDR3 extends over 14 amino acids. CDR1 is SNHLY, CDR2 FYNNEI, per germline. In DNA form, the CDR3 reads TGTGCCAGCAGGTTCAGGGGAACTGGAAACACCATATATTTT. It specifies CASRFRGTGNTIYF.

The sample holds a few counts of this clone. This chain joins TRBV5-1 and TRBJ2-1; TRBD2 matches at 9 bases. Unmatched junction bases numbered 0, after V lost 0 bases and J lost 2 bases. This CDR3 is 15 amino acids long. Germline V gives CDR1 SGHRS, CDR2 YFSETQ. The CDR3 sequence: CASSLVAGAYNEQFF. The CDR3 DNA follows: TGCGCCAGCAGCTTGGTAGCGGGGGCCTACAATGAGCAGTTCTTC.

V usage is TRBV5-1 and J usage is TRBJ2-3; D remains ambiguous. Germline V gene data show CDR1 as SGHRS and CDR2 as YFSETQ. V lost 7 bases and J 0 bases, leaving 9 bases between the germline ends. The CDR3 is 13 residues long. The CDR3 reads CASQVSSTDTQYF. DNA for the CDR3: TGCGCCAGCCAAGTATCTAGCACAGATACGCAGTATTTT.

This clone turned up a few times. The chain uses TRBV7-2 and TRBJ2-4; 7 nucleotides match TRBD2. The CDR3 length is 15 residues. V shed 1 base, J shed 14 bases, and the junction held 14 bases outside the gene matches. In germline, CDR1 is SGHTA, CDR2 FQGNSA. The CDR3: CASSLENRLTSGKYF. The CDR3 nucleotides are TGTGCCAGCAGCTTAGAGAACAGGTTGACGAGCGGGAAGTACTTC. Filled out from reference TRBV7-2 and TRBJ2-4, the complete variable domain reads GAGVSQSPSNKVTEKGKDVELRCDPISGHTALYWYRQSLGQGLEFLIYFQGNSAPDKSGLPSDRFSAERTGGSVSTLTIQRTQQEDSAVYLCASSLENRLTSGKYFGAGTRLSVL.

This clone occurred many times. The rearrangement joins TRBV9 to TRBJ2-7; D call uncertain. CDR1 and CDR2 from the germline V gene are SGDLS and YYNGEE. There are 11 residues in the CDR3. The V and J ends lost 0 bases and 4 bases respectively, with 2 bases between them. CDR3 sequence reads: CASSVGYEQYF. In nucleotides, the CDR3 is TGTGCCAGCAGCGTAGGGTACGAGCAGTACTTC. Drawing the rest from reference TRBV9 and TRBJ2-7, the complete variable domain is DSGVTQTPKHLITATGQRVTLRCSPRSGDLSVYWYQQSLDQGLQFLIQYYNGEERAKGNILERFSAQQFPDLHSELNLSSLELGDSALYFCASSVGYEQYFGPGTRLTVT.

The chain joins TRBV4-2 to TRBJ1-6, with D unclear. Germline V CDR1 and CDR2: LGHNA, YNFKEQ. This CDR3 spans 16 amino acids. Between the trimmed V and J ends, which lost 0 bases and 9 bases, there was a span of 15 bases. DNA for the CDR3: TGTGCCAGCAGCCAAGAGGCCTCCGGCTTGGGTTCACCCCTCCACTTT. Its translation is CASSQEASGLGSPLHF.